The rows below give T cell receptor beta chains drawn from one sample of a study of beta chain features in type 1 diabetes. Clones were read by immunoSEQ multiplex PCR, and TCRdb kept only the in-frame ones, dropping some. This sample has 300,000 to 350,000 clones, with approximately 9.9% found just once. Sequencing used central memory CD4+ T cells from blood. Every receptor here comes from a man aged 25 to 40 with type 1 diabetes. The CDR3 runs from the conserved cysteine through the conserved F or W. A D gene is named only where the DNA matches it firmly. A row's size may be missing; if present it is once, few, many or a size class.

.	TRBV20-1	.	TRBJ2-3	CSAGPKDTQYF	TGCAGTGCGGGACCTAAGGATACGCAGTATTTT
.	TRBV4-3	TRBD1	TRBJ1-6	CASSQTPPGQDASPLHF	TGCGCCAGCAGCCAAACCCCACCGGGACAGGACGCCTCACCCCTCCACTTT
.	TRBV7-2	.	TRBJ2-1	CASSLGFKNEQFF	TGTGCCAGCAGCTTGGGATTTAAAAATGAGCAGTTCTTC
few	TRBV23-1	.	TRBJ1-6	CASSHPRRSSNSPLHF	TGCGCCAGCAGTCACCCCCGACGGAGCTCTAATTCACCCCTCCACTTT
few	TRBV9	.	TRBJ2-4	CASSVGGTVQENIQYF	TGTGCCAGCAGCGTAGGAGGTACAGTTCAGGAAAACATTCAGTACTTC
few	TRBV10-2	TRBD1	TRBJ1-2	CASSEEAAGGQRHYGYTF	TGCGCCAGCAGTGAGGAGGCGGCAGGGGGCCAGCGTCACTATGGCTACACCTTC
few	TRBV7-6	TRBD1	TRBJ1-6	CASSLEGGSNSNSPLHF	TGTGCCAGCAGCTTAGAAGGGGGCTCGAACTCTAATTCACCCCTCCACTTT
few	TRBV29-1	.	TRBJ2-7	CSVGGYEQYF	TGCAGCGTTGGGGGATACGAGCAGTACTTC
few	TRBV14	.	TRBJ2-1	CASSTGPRMGHEQFF	TGTGCCAGCAGCACCGGGCCCCGAATGGGTCATGAGCAGTTCTTC
.	TRBV6-6	.	TRBJ2-7	CASSADGSYEQYF	TGTGCCAGCAGTGCGGACGGGAGCTACGAGCAGTACTTC
few	TRBV7-9	TRBD2	TRBJ2-3	CASSPRWGSGGRMDTQYF	TGTGCCAGCAGCCCGCGTTGGGGCAGCGGGGGCCGTATGGATACGCAGTATTTT
many	TRBV6-5	TRBD1	TRBJ1-4	CASSSGQGAANEKLFF	TGTGCCAGCAGTTCCGGACAGGGGGCAGCTAATGAAAAACTGTTTTTT
few	TRBV30	.	TRBJ1-2	CAWSIGDFYGYTF	TGTGCCTGGAGCATAGGGGATTTCTATGGCTACACCTTC
.	TRBV6-6	.	TRBJ1-4	CASNDRGPNEKLFF	TGTGCCAGCAACGATCGAGGGCCAAATGAAAAACTGTTTTTT
few	TRBV29-1	.	TRBJ1-1	CSVAQTMNTEAFF	TGCAGCGTTGCCCAGACTATGAACACTGAAGCTTTCTTT
.	TRBV29-1	TRBD1	TRBJ1-1	CSARQGAASMNTEAFF	TGCAGCGCCCGACAGGGGGCCGCTTCGATGAACACTGAAGCTTTCTTT
many	TRBV5-1	.	TRBJ2-7	CASSLEGRGYEQYF	TGCGCCAGCAGCTTAGAGGGACGGGGATACGAGCAGTACTTC
many	TRBV18	.	TRBJ1-2	CASSPRSANYGYTF	TGTGCCAGCTCACCAAGATCAGCGAACTATGGCTACACCTTC
.	TRBV5-1	.	TRBJ2-7	CASSPGANYEQYF	TGCGCCAGCAGCCCCGGGGCGAACTACGAGCAGTACTTC
few	TRBV7-2	.	TRBJ1-1	CASNFGPPGAFF	TGTGCCAGCAATTTCGGGCCTCCTGGGGCTTTCTTT
few	TRBV5-4	.	TRBJ2-5	CASSLGGPGSETQYF	TGTGCCAGCAGCTTGGGGGGCCCCGGGTCAGAGACCCAGTACTTC
.	TRBV27	TRBD1	TRBJ2-7	CASSPQGISYEQYF	TGTGCCAGCAGTCCACAGGGGATCTCCTACGAGCAGTACTTC
.	TRBV5-4	TRBD1	TRBJ2-1	CASSLSRGQGINEQFF	TGTGCCAGCAGCTTAAGTCGGGGACAGGGGATAAATGAGCAGTTCTTC
few	TRBV10-3	.	TRBJ2-1	CAISESTRDNEQFF	TGTGCCATCAGTGAGTCAACTAGAGACAATGAGCAGTTCTTC
.	TRBV7-9	.	TRBJ2-7	CASSLGGTGEQYF	TGTGCCAGCAGCTTAGGGGGGACTGGCGAGCAGTACTTC
.	TRBV5-1	TRBD2	TRBJ2-3	CASSLGLAEDTQYF	TGCGCCAGCAGCCTGGGACTAGCGGAAGATACGCAGTATTTT
few	TRBV5-1	.	TRBJ2-3	CASSPDRPTDTQYF	TGCGCCAGCAGCCCGGACAGACCCACAGATACGCAGTATTTT
few	TRBV5-1	.	TRBJ1-1	CASSWGTENTEAFF	TGCGCCAGCAGCTGGGGGACTGAGAACACTGAAGCTTTCTTT
.	TRBV2	.	TRBJ1-5	CASSAGNGNQPQHF	TGTGCCAGCAGTGCAGGGAATGGCAATCAGCCCCAGCATTTT
.	TRBV29-1	.	TRBJ1-1	CSVARVGVTEAFF	TGCAGCGTTGCGCGGGTCGGGGTAACTGAAGCTTTCTTT
.	TRBV15	.	TRBJ2-2	CATRRGTDSSGSCFF	.
.	TRBV9	.	TRBJ2-5	CASSVGRGLETQYF	TGTGCCAGCAGCGTAGGACGTGGGCTGGAGACCCAGTACTTC
.	TRBV5-1	.	TRBJ2-7	CASSLGPGSGSSYEQYF	TGCGCCAGCAGCTTGGGGCCGGGATCAGGGAGCTCCTACGAGCAGTACTTC
few	TRBV7-2	.	TRBJ2-5	CASSFGAGETQYF	TGTGCCAGCAGCTTTGGGGCCGGAGAGACCCAGTACTTC
few	TRBV2	.	TRBJ2-7	CASHYDGGRQYF	TGTGCCAGCCATTATGACGGGGGAAGGCAGTACTTC
few	TRBV28	.	TRBJ2-4	CASTPGAAKNIQYF	TGTGCCAGCACCCCGGGGGCGGCCAAAAACATTCAGTACTTC
.	TRBV2	.	TRBJ1-5	CASKQDSNQPQHF	TGTGCCAGCAAACAGGATAGCAATCAGCCCCAGCATTTT
few	TRBV6-5	TRBD2	TRBJ2-7	CASRQRGLSYEQYF	TGTGCCAGCCGCCAGCGGGGACTCTCCTACGAGCAGTACTTC
.	TRBV4-1	TRBD1	TRBJ2-7	CASSFLWTGGSSYEQYF	TGCGCCAGCAGTTTTCTCTGGACAGGGGGCAGCTCCTACGAGCAGTACTTC